This TCR beta chain was recovered during a study of OX40 agonist ivuxolimab in advanced cancers. Study in general: Earlier treatment with anti-PD-1, anti-PD-L1 or anti-CTLA-4 was permitted, and over 35% had received some. Study results and caveats: Near-lowest levels of clonal expansion characterized partial responders at 0.1-3.0 mg/kg. On average, CD8+ T cells showed a greater number of expanded clones than CD4+.

Baseline, cycle 4 day 1, and cycle 7 day 1 were the blood sampling points. Germline assignment: CDR1 LNHDA and CDR2 SQIVND (reference sequence). CDR3 length: 15 residues. With 3 bases removed from V and 1 base from J, the gap between germline ends came to 13 bases. Of note for this clone: The antigen is not known.

Using immunoSEQ multiplex PCR, the repertoire was profiled, and TCRdb retains in-frame clones only, with some absent. The repertoire consists of roughly 51,000 clones, with around 89% occurring once and the leading ten covering around 1.4%. Sequences were derived from CD4+ or CD8+ T cells sorted from blood, sampled in a trial of the OX40 agonist ivuxolimab. The clonotype comes from an adult with an advanced solid tumor such as melanoma, head and neck, liver or kidney cancer. The V call is TRBV19, the J call TRBJ2-7; tentatively, D is TRBD2 (6 bases). The CDR3 nucleotides read TGTGCCAGTAGTATGGGAGCGGCGGGATCCTACGAGCAGTACTTC. As protein: CASSMGAAGSYEQYF.